The 24 T cell receptor beta chains reported below all come from one sample, sequenced in a study of T-cell reconstitution after alpha-beta-depleted transplantation in children. The authors prepared the TCRbeta library with unique molecular identifiers. In TCRdb, the PCR reads were re-called with MiXCR into one record per CDR3 protein. The sample carries more than 200,000 distinct CDR3 sequences, roughly a quarter recorded once. The specimen comprised PBMCs, mostly from graft donor cells, sampled 360 days after TCRalphabeta/CD19-depleted stem cell transplant. Receptors originate from a female patient aged 2 to 10 who had a stem cell transplant for congenital amegakaryocytic thrombocytopenia, so the T cells may come from the graft donor.

The chain employs TRBV12-3 or TRBV12-4 and TRBJ1-2; D is ambiguous. The V and J ends lost 6 bases and 7 bases respectively, with 18 bases between them. The CDR3 length is 14 residues. This chain's CDR3 is CASSQPAFKVGYTF. Here the CDR3 DNA reads TGTGCCAGCAGCCAACCGGCTTTTAAGGTTGGCTACACCTTC.

This clonotype was counted many times. The chain joins TRBV29-1 to TRBJ2-1, with 11 bases aligning to TRBD2. Trimming at V came to 3 bases and at J to 2 bases, leaving 12 bases not matched to a gene. The CDR3 consists of 18 residues. The germline V gene encodes CDR1 SQVTM and CDR2 ANQGSEA. In DNA, the CDR3 is TGCAGCGTTGATAATCCGTCTAGCGGGGGGACGACCTACAATGAGCAGTTCTTC. Its translation is CSVDNPSSGGTTYNEQFF.

The chain joins TRBV6-5 to TRBJ1-4; 7 nucleotides line up with TRBD1. J was trimmed by 1 base and V by 1 base; bases with no gene match: 6. The CDR3 is made up of 17 amino acids. Looked up from germline, CDR1 is MNHEY and CDR2 is SVGAGI. CDR3 sequence (DNA): TGTGCCAGCAGTTACTTCCCCCAGGGGGTAACTAATGAAAAACTGTTTTTT. It encodes CASSYFPQGVTNEKLFF.

This clonotype appeared a few times. The chain couples TRBV10-3 to TRBJ2-3, with D maybe TRBD2 (6 bases). CDR3 length: 14 residues. Trimming stripped 3 bases from V and 4 bases from J, with 11 bases between. The germline gives CDR1 ENHRY, CDR2 SYGVKD. The CDR3: CAISDSEGPDTQYF. Here the CDR3 DNA reads TGTGCCATCAGTGATTCGGAGGGGCCAGATACGCAGTATTTT.

CDR3 nucleotide sequence: TGTGCCAGCAGGTGGACAGACTTCGGTCCTACCTACGAGCAGTACTTC. It codes for CASRWTDFGPTYEQYF. The rearrangement uses TRBV6-2 or TRBV6-3 and TRBJ2-7; possibly TRBD1 for D (6 bases). Germline V gives CDR1 MNHEY, CDR2 SVGEGT. The CDR3 is 16 residues long. V was cut by 6 bases and J by 2 bases, with 20 bases left in between.

The V call is TRBV5-1, the J call TRBJ1-1; D unresolved. Trimming removed 0 bases at V and 5 bases at J, with 11 bases between. There are 14 residues in the CDR3. Germline CDR1 and CDR2: SGHRS and YFSETQ. The CDR3 DNA is TGCGCCAGCAGCTTGGTGGTCTATTGGACTGAAGCTTTCTTT. The encoded protein is CASSLVVYWTEAFF.

A few counts support this clonotype. V and J are TRBV10-3 and TRBJ2-7; 8 bases align to TRBD1. The germline V gene has CDR1 ENHRY and CDR2 SYGVKD. The CDR3 covers 15 residues. With 4 bases clipped from V and 2 bases from J, the junction kept 7 bases outside the gene matches. This CDR3 reads CAISGGQGETYEQYF. In nucleotides, the CDR3 is TGTGCCATCAGTGGCGGACAGGGTGAGACCTACGAGCAGTACTTC.

J is TRBJ1-2 and V is TRBV5-1; the match to TRBD1 covers 8 bases. Germline V gene sequence: CDR1 SGHRS, CDR2 YFSETQ. The CDR3 spans 15 residues. Trimming took 2 bases from V and 4 from J; bases not matched to a gene: 7. The CDR3 is CASSFGQGDGYGYTF. The DNA for the CDR3 is TGCGCCAGCAGCTTCGGACAGGGCGATGGCTATGGCTACACCTTC. Combining the CDR3 with reference TRBV5-1 and TRBJ1-2 gives the whole variable domain KAGVTQTPRYLIKTRGQQVTLSCSPISGHRSVSWYQQTPGQGLQFLFEYFSETQRNKGNFPGRFSGRQFSNSRSEMNVSTLELGDSALYLCASSFGQGDGYGYTFGSGTRLTVV.

The chain is built from TRBV12-3 or TRBV12-4 and TRBJ2-7, with D tentatively TRBD1 (6 bases). V lost 4 bases and J 3 bases, leaving 10 bases between the germline ends. This CDR3 contains 13 residues. CDR3: CASSWDKNYEQYF. In DNA form, the CDR3 reads TGTGCCAGCAGTTGGGACAAAAACTACGAGCAGTACTTC.

In this sample, this clonotype turned up a few times. The chain couples TRBV9 to TRBJ2-5; D unclear. The V gene lost 0 bases and the J gene lost 1 base, with 13 bases spanning the gap. CDR3 size: 16 residues. Germline V gene sequence: CDR1 SGDLS, CDR2 YYNGEE. The CDR3: CASSVVAGAPQETQYF. The CDR3 nucleotides read TGTGCCAGCAGCGTAGTAGCAGGAGCCCCCCAAGAGACCCAGTACTTC.

The V and J genes are TRBV4-1 and TRBJ1-4; D ambiguous. The ends were cut back, 1 base at V and 3 bases at J, with 12 bases in the middle. There are 16 residues in the CDR3. The germline CDR1 and CDR2 sequences are MGHRA and YSYEKL. The CDR3 region has the DNA TGCGCCAGCAGCCAAGGTTCGGGGTCGGCTAATGAAAAACTGTTTTTT. It yields the protein CASSQGSGSANEKLFF.

This clonotype was detected only a few times. The CDR3 DNA follows: TGTGCCAGCAGCCACACAGGGATCCTCGAGCAGTACTTC. The encoded protein is CASSHTGILEQYF. V gene TRBV6-6 combines with J gene TRBJ2-7, with D perhaps matching TRBD1 (6 bases). Germline CDR1 reads MNHNY; CDR2 reads SVGAGI (reference sequence). V lost 6 bases to trimming and J lost 6 bases, with 15 bases between them. The CDR3 is 13 residues long.

The CDR3 bases are TGTGCCTGGAGCCCAATGAACACTGAAGCTTTCTTT. This encodes CAWSPMNTEAFF. The gene calls are TRBV30 and TRBJ1-1, with unresolved D. The germline V gene encodes CDR1 GTSNPN and CDR2 SVGIG (reference sequence). The CDR3 totals 12 residues. V lost 3 bases, J lost 0 bases, and 5 bases lay in between.

A few counts support this clonotype. The rearrangement links TRBV4-1 to TRBJ1-2, with 8 bases lining up with TRBD1. Germline V gene data show CDR1 as MGHRA and CDR2 as YSYEKL. Trimming removed 2 bases from V and 6 bases from J; junction bases left unmatched: 8. This CDR3 has 15 residues. In DNA, the CDR3 is TGCGCCAGCAGCCAACCTAGGACAGGGAGTAATGGCTACACCTTC. Translating it yields CASSQPRTGSNGYTF.

The chain recombines TRBV12-3 or TRBV12-4 with TRBJ1-3; D uncertain. This CDR3 comprises 15 residues. V was trimmed by 3 bases and J by 0 bases, leaving 9 bases between them. CDR3 sequence (DNA): TGTGCCAGCAGTTTGATCGGGTACTCTGGAAACACCATATATTTT. As protein: CASSLIGYSGNTIYF.

V and J are TRBV27 and TRBJ1-1, with D unclear. V shed 2 bases and J shed 3 bases, with 10 bases lying between them. This CDR3 is 14 amino acids long. The V gene's germline CDR1 is MNHEY and CDR2 SMNVEV (reference sequence). The DNA for the CDR3 is TGTGCCAGCAGTTTAGTGGGAACGGACACTGAAGCTTTCTTT. It encodes CASSLVGTDTEAFF.

The V and J genes are TRBV11-2 and TRBJ2-1; the match to TRBD2 covers 8 bases. This CDR3 has 19 residues. CDR1 SGHAT and CDR2 FQNNGV come from the germline V gene. The trim removed 5 bases at V and 7 bases at J, leaving 22 bases unmatched. CDR3 nucleotide sequence: TGTGCCAGCAGCCGACAACCAAGGCCCAGCGGGAGTCCTGGAAATGAGCAGTTCTTC. Its translation: CASSRQPRPSGSPGNEQFF.

The genes are TRBV7-2 and TRBJ1-1; 7 bases align to TRBD1. The ends lost 1 base at V and 3 bases at J; junction bases unmatched: 2. This CDR3 contains 14 residues. The germline V gene has CDR1 SGHTA and CDR2 FQGNSA. The CDR3 bases are TGTGCCAGCAGCTTAGACAGGGGCCACACTGAAGCTTTCTTT. Protein sequence: CASSLDRGHTEAFF.

This clonotype was seen only a few times. The gene calls are TRBV20-1 and TRBJ2-6, with 7 positions matching TRBD1. CDR1 and CDR2 from the germline V gene are DFQATT and SNEGSKA (reference sequence). The V gene end was trimmed by 6 bases and the J gene end by 2 bases; junction bases not matched to a gene: 7. CDR3 length: 15 amino acids. The CDR3 is CSAKAGTAGANVLTF. The DNA for the CDR3 is TGCAGTGCAAAAGCCGGGACAGCTGGGGCCAACGTCCTGACTTTC.

This clonotype was seen many times. The V and J genes are TRBV12-3 or TRBV12-4 and TRBJ2-3, with 8 bases aligning to TRBD1. V lost 5 bases to trimming and J lost 6 bases; unmatched junction nucleotides: 10. The CDR3 covers 15 residues. This CDR3 is CASSHYGQGADTQYF. For the CDR3, the DNA is TGTGCCAGCAGTCACTATGGGCAGGGGGCGGATACGCAGTATTTT.

This clonotype was picked up a small number of times. The chain uses TRBV7-9 and TRBJ2-2; TRBD1 matches at 8 bases. From germline, CDR1 is SEHNR and CDR2 FQNEAQ (reference sequence). With 5 bases clipped from V and 1 base from J, the junction kept 6 bases outside the gene matches. The CDR3 has 16 amino acids. The CDR3 coding sequence is TGTGCCAGCAGCGACGGACAGGGCTTGAACACCGGGGAGCTGTTTTTT. Amino acids: CASSDGQGLNTGELFF.

This clonotype has a count of ten or more. The chain joins TRBV20-1 to TRBJ2-5, with 9 positions matching TRBD2. The CDR3 sequence is 13 residues long. Per germline, CDR1 DFQATT and CDR2 SNEGSKA (reference sequence). The CDR3 reads CSQRGLASETQYF. CDR3 DNA: TGCAGCCAGAGAGGACTAGCGTCAGAGACCCAGTACTTC.

The CDR3 loop is CSARGLVLETQYF. The CDR3 bases are TGCAGTGCTAGAGGACTAGTTTTAGAGACCCAGTACTTC. This chain uses TRBV20-1 with TRBJ2-5; possible D gene TRBD2, 6 bases. The V end lost 1 base, the J end lost 4 bases, and 10 bases lay between the germline ends. This CDR3 spans 13 amino acids. Germline V gene sequence: CDR1 DFQATT, CDR2 SNEGSKA (reference sequence).

The V call is TRBV4-1, the J call TRBJ2-3; the match to TRBD2 covers 7 bases. Germline CDR1 is MGHRA and CDR2 is YSYEKL. With 4 bases clipped from V and 5 bases from J, the junction kept 12 bases outside the gene matches. The CDR3 totals 16 residues. In nucleotides, the CDR3 is TGCGCCAGCAGCCGCGAGGGACGGGGGGACGGAGATACGCAGTATTTT. Residues: CASSREGRGDGDTQYF.